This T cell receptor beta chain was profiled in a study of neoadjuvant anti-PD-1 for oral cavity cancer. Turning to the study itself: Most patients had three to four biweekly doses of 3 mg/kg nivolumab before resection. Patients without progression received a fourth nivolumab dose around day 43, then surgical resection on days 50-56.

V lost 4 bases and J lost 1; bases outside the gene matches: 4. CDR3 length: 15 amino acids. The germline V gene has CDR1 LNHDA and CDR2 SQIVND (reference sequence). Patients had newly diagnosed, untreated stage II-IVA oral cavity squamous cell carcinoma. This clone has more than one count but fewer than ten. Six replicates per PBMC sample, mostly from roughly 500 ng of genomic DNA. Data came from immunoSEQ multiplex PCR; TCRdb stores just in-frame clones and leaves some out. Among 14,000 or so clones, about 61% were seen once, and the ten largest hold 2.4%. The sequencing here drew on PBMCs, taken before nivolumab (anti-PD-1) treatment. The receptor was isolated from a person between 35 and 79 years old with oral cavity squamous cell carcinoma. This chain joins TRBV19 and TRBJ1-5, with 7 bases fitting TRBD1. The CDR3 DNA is TGTGCCAGTAGTACGACAGGGCAAAGCAATCAGCCCCAGCATTTT. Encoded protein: CASSTTGQSNQPQHF.